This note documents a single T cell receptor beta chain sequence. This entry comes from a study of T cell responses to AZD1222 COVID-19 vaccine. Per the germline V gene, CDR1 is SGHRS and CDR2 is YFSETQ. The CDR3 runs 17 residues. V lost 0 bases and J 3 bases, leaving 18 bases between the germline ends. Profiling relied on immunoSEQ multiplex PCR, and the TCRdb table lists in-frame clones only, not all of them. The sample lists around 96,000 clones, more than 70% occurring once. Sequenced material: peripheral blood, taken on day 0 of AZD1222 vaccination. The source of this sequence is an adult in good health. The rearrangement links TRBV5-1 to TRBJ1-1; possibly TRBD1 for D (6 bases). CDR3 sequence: CASSLALGAGAYTEAFF. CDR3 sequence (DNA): TGCGCCAGCAGCTTGGCGCTAGGAGCGGGGGCTTACACTGAAGCTTTCTTT.